A selection of T cell receptor beta chains follows, all from one sample in a study of T cell responses to AZD1222 COVID-19 vaccine. Data came from immunoSEQ multiplex PCR; TCRdb stores just in-frame clones and leaves some out. The top ten hold roughly 3.8% of the sample, which has about 140,000 clones, 70% to 90% seen once. The specimen was peripheral blood, collected on day 0 of AZD1222 vaccination. These receptors were obtained from an adult in good health. The CDR3 runs from the conserved cysteine through the conserved F or W.

V,J,CDR3
TRBV9,TRBJ2-7,CASSPRDSGYEQYF
TRBV5-4,TRBJ2-4,CASSLGQGKNIQYF
TRBV3-1/TRBV3-2,TRBJ1-5,CASSQGTGGNQPQHF
TRBV5-1,TRBJ2-1,CASSLLAGGTHNEQFF
TRBV23-1,TRBJ2-7,CASSTGLTRREQYF
TRBV5-8,TRBJ1-5,CASSSTGTGQYPPQHF
TRBV4-3,TRBJ1-1,CASSQVAFREGLSGMNTEAFF
TRBV29-1,TRBJ2-3,CSVVLGASTDTQYF
TRBV5-4,TRBJ2-7,CASSLVSGKSSYEQYF
TRBV5-4,TRBJ2-1,CASSSALAGVGSEQFF
TRBV6-4,TRBJ2-3,CASTDPPMREGTDTQYF
TRBV27,TRBJ1-4,CASSSWSGTNEKLFF
TRBV4-2,TRBJ2-5,CASSQDTAGGPQTQYF
TRBV4-3,TRBJ1-1,CASSQGDRVAEAFF
TRBV4-2,TRBJ2-7,CASSQVSGTGGNLYEQYF
TRBV4-1,TRBJ2-3,CASREGGLAGVTDTQYF